This entry describes one T cell receptor (beta chain). Sequencing used immunoSEQ multiplex PCR; TCRdb keeps in-frame clones, though not all of them. In the table there are 450,000 to 500,000 clones, more than 85% of which are singletons. The record originates from a study of blood T cell repertoires in COVID-19. As for the study in general: Some COVID-19 samples were acute and others convalescent; all came from the United States, Italy and Spain.

The CDR3 consists of 13 residues. Trimming stripped 5 bases from V and 1 base from J, with 8 bases between. The sequencing sample was made of PBMCs or T cells enriched from blood (not recorded which). The chain links TRBV12-3 or TRBV12-4 to TRBJ1-1; D perhaps matches TRBD1 (6 bases). The receptor was isolated from an older woman who had recovered from COVID-19. The CDR3 here is CASSRRGNTEAFF. DNA for the CDR3: TGTGCCAGCAGTCGCAGGGGGAACACTGAAGCTTTCTTT.